Below are 28 T cell receptor beta chains sequenced from a single sample in a study of cytomegalovirus exposure and HLA in healthy donors. It was with 60 Vbeta and 13 Jbeta primers that the PCR ran. The assay was immunoSEQ multiplex PCR, and TCRdb's table has in-frame clones only and misses some. The ten most abundant clones cover roughly 3.5% of a sample with approximately 110,000 clones. The sample was PBMCs. The receptors here all came from a man aged 18 to 30 in good health and CMV-seronegative.

CDR3 DNA: TGCGCCAGCAGCCTACTCTGGGCGACAGGGGATAATTCACCCCTCCACTTT. Its translation is CASSLLWATGDNSPLHF. The chain joins TRBV4-1 to TRBJ1-6, with 8 positions matching TRBD1. This CDR3 contains 17 residues. Germline V gene data show CDR1 as MGHRA and CDR2 as YSYEKL. The J segment lost 5 bases and the V segment lost 4 bases, leaving 10 bases of the junction unmatched.

The chain uses TRBV7-8 and TRBJ1-3; perhaps TRBD1 as D (5 bases). Germline V lookup: CDR1 SGHVS, CDR2 FQNEAQ. CDR3 length: 15 amino acids. V lost 5 bases, J lost 3 bases, and 14 bases lay in between. In nucleotides, the CDR3 is TGTGCCAGCAGCCACAGGTCGGTGGTTGGAAACACCATATATTTT. This translates into CASSHRSVVGNTIYF.

The gene calls are TRBV7-3 and TRBJ1-5; D is unresolved. The length of the CDR3 is 15 residues. V shed 1 base and J shed 1 base, with 8 bases lying between them. Germline CDR1 reads SGHTA; CDR2 reads FQGTGA. DNA of the CDR3: TGTGCCAGCAGCTTAATCCCCAGGAGCAATCAGCCCCAGCATTTT. The encoded protein is CASSLIPRSNQPQHF.

The chain carries TRBV5-1 and TRBJ2-1, with 10 bases identical to TRBD1. J gave up 4 bases and V 3 bases, and 13 bases lay outside the gene matches. The germline V gene encodes CDR1 SGHRS and CDR2 YFSETQ. There are 18 residues in the CDR3. The CDR3 sequence: CASSSHSLDRGLYNEQFF. The DNA of the CDR3 is TGCGCCAGCAGCTCACACAGCCTCGACAGGGGGCTTTACAATGAGCAGTTCTTC. Together with reference TRBV5-1 and TRBJ2-1, the CDR3 gives the full variable domain: KAGVTQTPRYLIKTRGQQVTLSCSPISGHRSVSWYQQTPGQGLQFLFEYFSETQRNKGNFPGRFSGRQFSNSRSEMNVSTLELGDSALYLCASSSHSLDRGLYNEQFFGPGTRLTVL.

This chain links TRBV7-3 with TRBJ2-3, with a possible D match to TRBD2 (7 bases). This CDR3 is built from 15 residues. V shed 8 bases and J shed 2 bases, with 17 bases lying between them. Germline CDR1 reads SGHTA; CDR2 reads FQGTGA. The CDR3 here is CASARTGGPTDTQYF. In DNA, the CDR3 is TGTGCCAGCGCCCGGACGGGGGGCCCCACAGATACGCAGTATTTT.

This chain joins TRBV19 and TRBJ1-4; 7 bases align to TRBD1. V trimming: 5 bases; J trimming: 0 bases; junction bases outside the gene matches: 0. The CDR3 is 14 amino acids. Germline V gene sequence: CDR1 LNHDA, CDR2 SQIVND (reference sequence). The CDR3 is CASSGTATNEKLFF. The CDR3 nucleotides are TGTGCCAGTAGTGGGACAGCAACTAATGAAAAACTGTTTTTT.

The chain uses TRBV27 and TRBJ2-7; TRBD1 agrees at 9 bases. The CDR3 runs to 15 residues. Looked up from germline, CDR1 is MNHEY and CDR2 is SMNVEV (reference sequence). Losses at the gene ends were 1 base for V and 3 bases for J; bases not matched to a gene: 4. CDR3 DNA sequence: TGTGCCAGCAGTTTATACAGGGGGCCCCTCTACGAGCAGTACTTC. Amino acid sequence: CASSLYRGPLYEQYF.

The chain employs TRBV5-1 and TRBJ1-2, with a weak D call TRBD1 (5 bases). The CDR3 length is 14 residues. Looked up from germline, CDR1 is SGHRS and CDR2 is YFSETQ. V gave up 0 bases and J gave up 4 bases, with 10 bases separating them. The CDR3 sequence: CASSLEGMAYGYTF. For the CDR3, the DNA is TGCGCCAGCAGCTTGGAGGGGATGGCCTATGGCTACACCTTC.

The chain recombines TRBV28 with TRBJ1-5; D unclear. Between the trimmed V and J ends, which lost 4 bases and 1 base, there was a span of 20 bases. This CDR3 is 18 amino acids long. Germline V gives CDR1 MDHEN, CDR2 SYDVKM. CDR3 sequence (DNA): TGTGCCAGCAGTTCCCTCCAGCTGCCAGGTATGAGCAATCAGCCCCAGCATTTT. This sequence encodes CASSSLQLPGMSNQPQHF.

The chain combines TRBV6-5 with TRBJ1-3, with a weak D call TRBD1 (5 bases). The germline CDR1 and CDR2 sequences are MNHEY and SVGAGI. Trimming pared 1 base from V and 7 bases from J, leaving 17 bases between. The CDR3 loop spans 16 amino acids. The CDR3 nucleotides are TGTGCCAGCAGTTACTTGAATGGAGGGGTGAAGAACACCATATATTTT. It is translated as CASSYLNGGVKNTIYF.

The chain uses TRBV30 and TRBJ2-4, with 7 bases identical to TRBD1. This CDR3 has 17 residues. Germline loops: CDR1 GTSNPN, CDR2 SVGIG (reference sequence). Trimming cost V 2 bases and J 0 bases; bases outside gene matches: 10. CDR3 in amino acids: CAWSISRTGQAKNIQYF. The CDR3 coding sequence is TGTGCCTGGAGTATTTCGCGGACAGGCCAAGCCAAAAACATTCAGTACTTC.

The gene calls are TRBV6-1 and TRBJ2-2; 14 nucleotides align to TRBD2. The CDR3 contains 15 residues. Germline CDR1 and CDR2: MNHNS and SASEGT. Trimming at V came to 7 bases and at J to 6 bases, leaving 4 bases not matched to a gene. In nucleotides, the CDR3 is TGTGCCAGCACCAAGACTAGCGGGGGGGCCGGGGAGCTGTTTTTT. It is translated as CASTKTSGGAGELFF.

The chain employs TRBV18 and TRBJ1-3; TRBD1 is a possible D gene (5 bases). V lost 5 bases and J lost 2, with 13 bases in between. Germline-derived CDR1 and CDR2 are KGHSH and LQKENI. The CDR3 extends over 15 amino acids. The CDR3 protein is CASSLYGGTGNTIYF. The CDR3 DNA is TGTGCCAGCTCATTATACGGGGGGACTGGAAACACCATATATTTT. Drawing the rest from reference TRBV18 and TRBJ1-3, the complete variable domain is NAGVMQNPRHLVRRRGQEARLRCSPMKGHSHVYWYRQLPEEGLKFMVYLQKENIIDESGMPKERFSAEFPKEGPSILRIQQVVRGDSAAYFCASSLYGGTGNTIYFGEGSWLTVV.

The chain is built from TRBV15 and TRBJ1-2, with 7 bases matching TRBD1. CDR3 size: 15 residues. V lost 3 bases to trimming and J lost 7 bases; unmatched junction nucleotides: 11. From germline, CDR1 is LNHNV and CDR2 YYDKDF (reference sequence). CDR3 amino acids: CATSSSGGREGGYTF. Written as DNA, the CDR3 is TGTGCCACCAGCAGTTCAGGGGGTCGGGAAGGTGGCTACACCTTC.

This rearrangement joins TRBV5-5 to TRBJ1-4; 7 nucleotides agree with TRBD1. CDR1 and CDR2 from the germline V gene are SGHKS and YYEKEE (reference sequence). Unmatched junction bases numbered 1, after V lost 4 bases and J lost 1 base. This CDR3 is 14 amino acids long. The CDR3 DNA sequence: TGTGCCAGCAGCCGACAGGGAACTAATGAAAAACTGTTTTTT. Its translation: CASSRQGTNEKLFF.

This rearrangement joins TRBV2 to TRBJ2-5; a possible D gene is TRBD1 (6 bases). The CDR3 is 17 residues long. Germline V gene lookup returns CDR1 SNHLY and CDR2 FYNNEI. The V end lost 5 bases, the J end lost 1 base, and 20 bases lay between the germline ends. The chain's CDR3 is CASSLIGQTGGQETQYF. The CDR3 nucleotides read TGTGCCAGCAGTCTAATTGGACAGACAGGTGGCCAAGAGACCCAGTACTTC.

V and J are TRBV10-1 and TRBJ2-2, with D possibly being TRBD2 (6 bases). The CDR3 is 15 amino acids. From germline, CDR1 is WNHNN and CDR2 SYGVQD (reference sequence). V gave up 3 bases and J gave up 1 base, with 9 bases separating them. DNA for the CDR3: TGCGCCAGCAGTGATAGCGGCGTGAACACCGGGGAGCTGTTTTTT. Translating gives CASSDSGVNTGELFF.

The gene calls are TRBV25-1 and TRBJ2-2; D not certain. Germline CDR1 reads MGHDK; CDR2 reads SYGVNS. The germline V and J ends were trimmed by 1 base and 6 bases, with 15 bases remaining between them. The CDR3 extends over 16 amino acids. The CDR3 sequence: CASSESRIAGAGELFF. The CDR3 nucleotides read TGTGCCAGCAGTGAATCAAGAATAGCTGGAGCCGGGGAGCTGTTTTTT. The full variable domain, rest sourced from reference TRBV25-1 and TRBJ2-2, is EADIYQTPRYLVIGTGKKITLECSQTMGHDKMYWYQQDPGMELHLIHYSYGVNSTEKGDLSSESTVSRIRTEHFPLTLESARPSHTSQYLCASSESRIAGAGELFFGEGSRLTVL.

The genes are TRBV19 and TRBJ2-1; D is perhaps TRBD2 (6 bases). CDR3 length equals 15 residues. With 5 bases removed from V and 3 bases from J, the gap between germline ends came to 14 bases. Germline V gene lookup returns CDR1 LNHDA and CDR2 SQIVND (reference sequence). The CDR3 reads CASSLSSVFYNEQFF. As DNA, the CDR3 is TGTGCCAGTAGTTTGTCTAGCGTTTTCTACAATGAGCAGTTCTTC.

The gene calls are TRBV15 and TRBJ1-3; TRBD1 matches 7 bases. The V segment lost 3 bases and the J segment 6 bases; nucleotides outside the gene matches: 5. CDR1 is LNHNV, CDR2 YYDKDF, per germline (reference sequence). The CDR3 length is 14 residues. The CDR3 DNA sequence: TGTGCCACCAGCAGTAGACAGGGTTCAAACACCATATATTTT. Its protein is CATSSRQGSNTIYF.

The chain employs TRBV6-6 and TRBJ1-5; 7 positions agree with TRBD1. CDR1 is MNHNY and CDR2 is SVGAGI in the germline V gene (reference sequence). V lost 6 bases to trimming and J lost 5 bases; unmatched junction nucleotides: 10. This CDR3 contains 15 residues. CDR3 nucleotide sequence: TGTGCCAGCAGACCGACAGGGTTGTATGATCAGCCCCAGCATTTT. Amino acids: CASRPTGLYDQPQHF.

The chain couples TRBV6-5 to TRBJ2-1; TRBD1 matches 7 bases. This CDR3 spans 16 amino acids. Germline V gene data show CDR1 as MNHEY and CDR2 as SVGAGI. Trimming cost V 0 bases and J 5 bases; bases outside gene matches: 7. The CDR3 reads CASSYSKTTGDNEQFF. The CDR3 coding sequence is TGTGCCAGCAGTTACTCTAAAACTACAGGGGACAATGAGCAGTTCTTC.

The chain links TRBV27 to TRBJ2-1, with 11 bases fitting TRBD2. The CDR3 has 17 residues. Germline V gene lookup returns CDR1 MNHEY and CDR2 SMNVEV (reference sequence). This CDR3 is CTSGYASGRTFRNEQFF. Here the CDR3 DNA reads TGTACTAGTGGTTACGCTAGCGGGAGGACCTTTCGCAATGAGCAGTTCTTC.

The genes are TRBV5-3 and TRBJ2-6, with a weak D call TRBD1 (7 bases). TRBV5-3 is recorded as an ORF, its role being uncertain. CDR3 length equals 19 residues. V gave up 3 bases and J gave up 0 bases, with 19 bases separating them. The CDR3 loop reads CARSSPGEGASSGANVLTF. DNA of the CDR3: TGTGCCAGAAGCTCCCCGGGAGAGGGGGCCTCCTCTGGGGCCAACGTCCTGACTTTC.

The V and J genes are TRBV19 and TRBJ2-7, with D possibly being TRBD1 (5 bases). Trimming removed 1 base from V and 4 bases from J, with 14 bases in between. CDR3 length: 15 residues. Germline values: CDR1 LNHDA, CDR2 SQIVND (reference sequence). The CDR3 nucleotides are TGTGCCAGTAGTATAGCAGAAGGGGTCTCTTACGAGCAGTACTTC. It codes for CASSIAEGVSYEQYF.

This rearrangement joins TRBV7-6 to TRBJ1-3, with D perhaps matching TRBD1 (6 bases). V lost 5 bases and J 6 bases, leaving 20 bases between the germline ends. The CDR3 consists of 16 residues. Per the germline V gene, CDR1 is SGHVS and CDR2 is FNYEAQ. CDR3 nucleotides: TGTGCCAGCAGCCAGGGTGGGACACCGCTGGAAAACACCATATATTTT. Translation gives CASSQGGTPLENTIYF. Drawing the rest from reference TRBV7-6 and TRBJ1-3, the complete variable domain is GAGVSQSPRYKVTKRGQDVALRCDPISGHVSLYWYRQALGQGPEFLTYFNYEAQQDKSGLPNDRFSAERPEGSISTLTIQRTEQRDSAMYRCASSQGGTPLENTIYFGEGSWLTVV.

The V call is TRBV6-5, the J call TRBJ2-5; no firm D call. V dropped 2 bases and J dropped 7 bases, with 11 bases sitting between them. Germline CDR1 and CDR2: MNHEY and SVGAGI. The CDR3 covers 13 residues. CDR3 amino acids: CASSYGYPGTQYF. The CDR3 DNA is TGTGCCAGCAGTTACGGCTATCCGGGGACCCAGTACTTC.

This chain links TRBV9 with TRBJ1-4, with a weak D call TRBD1 (5 bases). The CDR3 is made up of 15 amino acids. V lost 0 bases to trimming and J lost 5 bases, with 11 bases between them. Germline CDR1 reads SGDLS; CDR2 reads YYNGEE. This CDR3 is CASSVAGGRNEKLFF. The CDR3 region has the DNA TGTGCCAGCAGCGTAGCGGGGGGACGGAATGAAAAACTGTTTTTT.